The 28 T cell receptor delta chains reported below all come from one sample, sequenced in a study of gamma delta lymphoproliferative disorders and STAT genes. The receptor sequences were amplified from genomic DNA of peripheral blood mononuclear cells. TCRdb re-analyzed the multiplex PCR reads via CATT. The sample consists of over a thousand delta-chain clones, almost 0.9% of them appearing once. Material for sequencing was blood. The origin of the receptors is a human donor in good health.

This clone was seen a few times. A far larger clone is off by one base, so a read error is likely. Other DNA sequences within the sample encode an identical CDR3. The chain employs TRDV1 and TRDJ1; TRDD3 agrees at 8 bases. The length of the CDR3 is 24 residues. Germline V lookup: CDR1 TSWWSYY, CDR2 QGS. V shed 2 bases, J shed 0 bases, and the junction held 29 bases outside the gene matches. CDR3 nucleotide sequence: TGTGCTCTTGGGGAATATTTGGTCGCCAATTTTATAACTGGGGGCCCGAAGTACACCGATAAACTCATCTTT. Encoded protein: CALGEYLVANFITGGPKYTDKLIF.

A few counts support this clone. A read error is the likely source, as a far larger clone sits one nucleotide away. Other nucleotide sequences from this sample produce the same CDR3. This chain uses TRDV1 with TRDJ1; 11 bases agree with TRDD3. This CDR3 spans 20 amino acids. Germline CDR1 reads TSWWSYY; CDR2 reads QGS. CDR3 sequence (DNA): TGCGCTCTTGGGGAACTAGAATACCCTCGCCGTACTGGGGGATACGATAAACTCATCTTT. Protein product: CALGELEYPRRTGGYDKLIF.

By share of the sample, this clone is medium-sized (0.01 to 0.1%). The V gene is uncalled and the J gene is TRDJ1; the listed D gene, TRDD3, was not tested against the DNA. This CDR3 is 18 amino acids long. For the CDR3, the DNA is TGTGCTTCATTGTGCCTTCTTCCCACTGGGGGGGAGACCGATAAACTCATCTTT. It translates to CASLCLLPTGGETDKLIF.

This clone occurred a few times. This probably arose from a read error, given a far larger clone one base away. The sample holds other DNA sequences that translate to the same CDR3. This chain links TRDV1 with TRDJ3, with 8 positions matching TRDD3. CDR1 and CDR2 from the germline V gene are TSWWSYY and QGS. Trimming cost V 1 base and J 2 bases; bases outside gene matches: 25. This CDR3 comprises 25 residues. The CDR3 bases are TGTGCTCTTGGGGAACATAGCATAGTGGGGGATCATGGGTTGGCCAAGACCTGGGACACCCGACAGATGTTTTTC. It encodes CALGEHSIVGDHGLAKTWDTRQMFF.

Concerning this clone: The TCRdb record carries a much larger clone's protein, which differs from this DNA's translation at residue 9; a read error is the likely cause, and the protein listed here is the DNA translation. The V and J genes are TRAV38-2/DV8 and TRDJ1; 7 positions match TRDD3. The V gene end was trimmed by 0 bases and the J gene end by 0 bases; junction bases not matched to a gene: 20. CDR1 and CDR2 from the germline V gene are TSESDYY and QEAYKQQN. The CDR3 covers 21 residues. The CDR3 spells CAYRSAILRDTYTWYTDKLIF. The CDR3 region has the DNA TGTGCTTATAGGAGCGCAATACTGAGGGATACCTATACATGGTACACCGATAAACTCATCTTT.

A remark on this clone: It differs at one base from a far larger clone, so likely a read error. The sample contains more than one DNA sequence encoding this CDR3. The CDR3 reads CACDRVGPYTDKLIF. Here the CDR3 DNA reads TGTGCCTGTGACCGAGTTGGACCGTACACCGATAAACTTATCTTT. This rearrangement joins TRDV2 to TRDJ1; D not certain. The CDR3 is 15 amino acids. In germline, CDR1 is GEAIGNYY, CDR2 EKD.

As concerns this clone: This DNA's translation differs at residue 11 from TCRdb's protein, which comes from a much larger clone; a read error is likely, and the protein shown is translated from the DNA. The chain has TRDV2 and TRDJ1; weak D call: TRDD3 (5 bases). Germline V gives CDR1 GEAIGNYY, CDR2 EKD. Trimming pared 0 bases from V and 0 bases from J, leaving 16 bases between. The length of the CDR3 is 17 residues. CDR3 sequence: CACDTVAGWDNTDKLIF. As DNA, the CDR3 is TGTGCCTGTGACACCGTTGCTGGGTGGGACAACACCGATAAACTCATCTTT.

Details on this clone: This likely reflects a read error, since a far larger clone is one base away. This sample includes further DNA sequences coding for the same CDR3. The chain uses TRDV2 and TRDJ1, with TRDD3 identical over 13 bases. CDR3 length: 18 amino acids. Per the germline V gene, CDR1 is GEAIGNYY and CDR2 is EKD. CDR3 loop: CACDALLGDTDLTDKLIF. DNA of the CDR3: TGTGCCTGTGACGCCCTACTGGGGGATACGGACTTAACCGATAAACTCATCTTC.

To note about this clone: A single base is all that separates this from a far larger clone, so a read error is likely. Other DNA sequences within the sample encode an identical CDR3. The CDR3 DNA sequence: TGTGCCTGTGTAACTGGGGGGATATGGACCGATAAACTAATCTTT. It is translated as CACVTGGIWTDKLIF. The chain uses TRDV2 and TRDJ1; TRDD3 matches 8 bases. Germline CDR1 GEAIGNYY, CDR2 EKD. This CDR3 is built from 15 residues.

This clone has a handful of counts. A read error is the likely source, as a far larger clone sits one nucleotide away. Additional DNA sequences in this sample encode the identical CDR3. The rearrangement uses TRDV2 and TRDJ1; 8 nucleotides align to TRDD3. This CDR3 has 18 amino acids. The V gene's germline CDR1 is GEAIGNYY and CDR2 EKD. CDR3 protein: CACDTVGLLGANTDKLIF. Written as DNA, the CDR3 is TGTGCCTGTGACACCGTGGGGTTACTGGGGGCTAACACTGATAAACTCATCTTT.

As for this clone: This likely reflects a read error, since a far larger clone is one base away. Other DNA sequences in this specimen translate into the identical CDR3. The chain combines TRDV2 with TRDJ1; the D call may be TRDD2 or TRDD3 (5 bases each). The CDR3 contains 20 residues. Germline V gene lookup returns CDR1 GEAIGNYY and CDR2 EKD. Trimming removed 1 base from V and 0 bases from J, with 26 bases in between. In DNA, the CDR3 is TGTGCCTGTGACACTATGAGCTCCTATGGGGCCAACTATTACACCGATAAACTCATCTTT. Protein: CACDTMSSYGANYYTDKLIF.

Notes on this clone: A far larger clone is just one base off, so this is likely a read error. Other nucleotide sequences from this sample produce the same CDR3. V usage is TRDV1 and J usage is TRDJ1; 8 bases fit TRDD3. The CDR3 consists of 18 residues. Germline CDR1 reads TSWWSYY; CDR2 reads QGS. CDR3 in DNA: TGTGCTCTTGGGGGACAGGCTGGGGGGGATAAGACGACCGACAAACTCATCTTT. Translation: CALGGQAGGDKTTDKLIF.

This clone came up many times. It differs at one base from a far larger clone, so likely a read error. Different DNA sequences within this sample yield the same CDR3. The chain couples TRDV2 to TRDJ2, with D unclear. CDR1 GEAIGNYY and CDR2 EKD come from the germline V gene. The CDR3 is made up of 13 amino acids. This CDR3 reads CASSYLPTAQLFF. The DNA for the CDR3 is TGTGCCTCCTCTTATCTCCCGACAGCGCAACTCTTCTTT.

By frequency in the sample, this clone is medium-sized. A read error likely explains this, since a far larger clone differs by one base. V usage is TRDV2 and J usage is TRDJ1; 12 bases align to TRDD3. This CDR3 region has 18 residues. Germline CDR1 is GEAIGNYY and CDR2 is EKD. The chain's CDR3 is CACDSVHLGDTFTDKPIF. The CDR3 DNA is TGTGCCTGTGACTCAGTCCATCTGGGGGATACGTTCACCGATAAACCCATCTTT.

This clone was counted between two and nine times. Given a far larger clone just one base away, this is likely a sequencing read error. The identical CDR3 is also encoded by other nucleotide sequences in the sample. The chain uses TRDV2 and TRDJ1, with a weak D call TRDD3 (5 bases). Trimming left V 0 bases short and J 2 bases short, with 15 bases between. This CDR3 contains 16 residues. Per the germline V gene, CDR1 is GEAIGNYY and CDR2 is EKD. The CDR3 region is CACDTVGARGTDKLIF. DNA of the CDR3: TGTGCCTGTGACACCGTAGGGGCCCGGGGAACCGATAAACTCATCTTT.

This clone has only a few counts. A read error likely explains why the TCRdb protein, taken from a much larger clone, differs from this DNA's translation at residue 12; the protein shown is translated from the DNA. DNA of the CDR3: TGTGCTCTTGGGGAATATTTGGTCGCCAATTTCATGACTGGGGGCCCGAAGTACACCGATAAACTCATCTTT. This gives the protein CALGEYLVANFMTGGPKYTDKLIF. The chain couples TRDV1 to TRDJ1, with 8 bases lining up with TRDD3. V was clipped by 2 bases and J by 0 bases; unmatched bases: 29. The CDR3 contains 24 residues. Germline values: CDR1 TSWWSYY, CDR2 QGS.

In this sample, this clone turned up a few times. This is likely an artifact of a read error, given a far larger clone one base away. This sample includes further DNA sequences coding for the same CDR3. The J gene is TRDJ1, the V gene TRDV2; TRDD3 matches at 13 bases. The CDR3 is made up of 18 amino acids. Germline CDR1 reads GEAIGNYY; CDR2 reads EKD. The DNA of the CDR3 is TGTGCCTGTGACGCCCTACTGGGGGATACGGACTTAACCGATAAACTTATCTTT. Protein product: CACDALLGDTDLTDKLIF.

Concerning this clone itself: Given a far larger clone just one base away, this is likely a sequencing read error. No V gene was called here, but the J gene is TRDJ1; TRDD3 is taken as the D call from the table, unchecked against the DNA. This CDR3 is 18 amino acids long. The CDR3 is CACDSVHLGDTFTDKLIF. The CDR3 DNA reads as TGTGCCTGTGACTCCGTCCATCTGGGGGATACGTTCACCGATAAACTCATCTTT.

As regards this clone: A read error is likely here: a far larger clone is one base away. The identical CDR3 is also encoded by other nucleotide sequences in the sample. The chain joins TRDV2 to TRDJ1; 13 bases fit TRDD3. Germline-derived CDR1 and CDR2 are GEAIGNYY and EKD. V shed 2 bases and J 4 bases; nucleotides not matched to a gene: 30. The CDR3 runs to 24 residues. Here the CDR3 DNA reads TGTGCCTGTGACAGCCTTAACTGGGGGATACGTGATCAGGGCGAAGGTTGGGCGCTCGATAAACTCATCTTT. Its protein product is CACDSLNWGIRDQGEGWALDKLIF.

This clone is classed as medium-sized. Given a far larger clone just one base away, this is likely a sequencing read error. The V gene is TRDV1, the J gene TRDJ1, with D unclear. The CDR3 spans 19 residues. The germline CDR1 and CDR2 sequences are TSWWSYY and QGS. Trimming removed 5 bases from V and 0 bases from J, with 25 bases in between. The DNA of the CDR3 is TGTGCTCTTGGGCCTTACCTGTACGTTTTGGCTCCGTACACCGATAAACTCATCTTT. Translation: CALGPYLYVLAPYTDKLIF.

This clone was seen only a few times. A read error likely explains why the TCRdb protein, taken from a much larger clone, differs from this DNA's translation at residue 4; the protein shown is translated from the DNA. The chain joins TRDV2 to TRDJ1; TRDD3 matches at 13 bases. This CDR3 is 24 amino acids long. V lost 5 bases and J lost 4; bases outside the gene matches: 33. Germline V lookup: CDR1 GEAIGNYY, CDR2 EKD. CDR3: CACGSLNWGIRDQGEGWALDKLIF. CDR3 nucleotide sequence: TGTGCCTGTGGCAGCCTTAACTGGGGGATACGCGATCAGGGCGAAGGTTGGGCGCTCGATAAACTCATCTTT.

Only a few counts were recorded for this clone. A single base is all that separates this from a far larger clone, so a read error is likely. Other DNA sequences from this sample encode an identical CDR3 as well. CDR3 loop: CALGELSFFFLRTGSSWDTRQMFF. The CDR3 nucleotides are TGTGCTCTCGGGGAACTTTCCTTCTTTTTCCTACGTACTGGGAGCTCCTGGGACACCCGACAGATGTTTTTC. V and J are TRDV1 and TRDJ3, with a weak D call TRDD2 (7 bases). Germline V gene data show CDR1 as TSWWSYY and CDR2 as QGS. The length of the CDR3 is 24 residues.

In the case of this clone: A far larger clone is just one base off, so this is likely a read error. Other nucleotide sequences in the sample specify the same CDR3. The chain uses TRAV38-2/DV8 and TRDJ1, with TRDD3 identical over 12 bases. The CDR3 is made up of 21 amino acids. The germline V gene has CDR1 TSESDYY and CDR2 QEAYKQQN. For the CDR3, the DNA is TGTGCTTATAGGAGCGCAATACTGGGGGATACCTATACATGGTACACCGATAAACTTATCTTT. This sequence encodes CAYRSAILGDTYTWYTDKLIF.

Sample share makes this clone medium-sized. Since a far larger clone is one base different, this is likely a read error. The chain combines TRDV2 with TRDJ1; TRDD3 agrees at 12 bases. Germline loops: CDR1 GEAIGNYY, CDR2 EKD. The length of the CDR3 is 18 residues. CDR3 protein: CARDSVHLGDTFTDKLIF. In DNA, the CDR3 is TGTGCCCGTGACTCAGTCCATCTGGGGGATACGTTCACCGATAAACTCATCTTT.

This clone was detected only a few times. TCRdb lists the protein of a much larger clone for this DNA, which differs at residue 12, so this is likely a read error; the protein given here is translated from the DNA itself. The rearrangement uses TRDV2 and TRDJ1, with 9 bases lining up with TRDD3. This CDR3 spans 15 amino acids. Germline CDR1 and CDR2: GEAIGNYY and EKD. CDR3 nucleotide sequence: TGTGCCTGTGACACCGTGGGGGATATCGGCGATGAACTCATCTTT. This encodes CACDTVGDIGDELIF.

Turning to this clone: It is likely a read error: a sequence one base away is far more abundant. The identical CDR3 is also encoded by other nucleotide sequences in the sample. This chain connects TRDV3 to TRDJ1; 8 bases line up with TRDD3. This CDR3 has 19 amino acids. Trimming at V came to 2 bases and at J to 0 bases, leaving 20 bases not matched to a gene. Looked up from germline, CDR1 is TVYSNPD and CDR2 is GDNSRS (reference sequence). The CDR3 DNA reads TGTGCCTTTTCTTGCTATAATTTACTGGGGGGGGCGTACACCGATAAACTCATCTTT. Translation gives CAFSCYNLLGGAYTDKLIF.

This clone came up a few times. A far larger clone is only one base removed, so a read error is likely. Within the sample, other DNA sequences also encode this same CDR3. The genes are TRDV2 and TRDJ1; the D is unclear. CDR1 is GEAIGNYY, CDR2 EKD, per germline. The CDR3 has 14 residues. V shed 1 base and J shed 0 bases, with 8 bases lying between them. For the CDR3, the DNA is TGTGCCTGTGACACTGTATTGGACACCGATAAACTCATCTTT. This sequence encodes CACDTVLDTDKLIF.

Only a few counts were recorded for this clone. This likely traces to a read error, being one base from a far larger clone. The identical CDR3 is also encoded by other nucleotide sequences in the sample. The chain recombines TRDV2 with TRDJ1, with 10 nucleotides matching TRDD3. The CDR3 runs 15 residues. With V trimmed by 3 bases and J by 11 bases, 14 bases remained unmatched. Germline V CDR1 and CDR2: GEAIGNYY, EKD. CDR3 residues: CACDPLGDGDAELIF. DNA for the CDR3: TGTGCCTGTGACCCACTGGGGGATGGGGATGCGGAGCTCATCTTT.